This TCR beta chain was found in a study of OX40 agonist ivuxolimab in advanced cancers. As concerns this clone: No antigen is known for it.

General study points: Low normalized T-cell clonal expansion was additionally recorded for some nonresponders.

Some clones are missing from TCRdb's copy, which holds only in-frame ones; the method was immunoSEQ multiplex PCR. The profile shows about 60,000 clones, about nine tenths of them singletons. V lost 2 bases and J lost 4, with 15 bases in between. CDR3 size: 16 residues. Germline V lookup: CDR1 LNHDA, CDR2 SQIVND (reference sequence). This sequence joins TRBV19 and TRBJ1-5; D not certain. The sample was CD4+ or CD8+ T cells sorted from blood, taken in a trial of the OX40 agonist ivuxolimab. This TCR was recovered from an adult with an advanced solid tumor such as melanoma, head and neck, liver or kidney cancer. The CDR3 region is CASSIKGQRINQPQHF. The CDR3 DNA is TGTGCCAGTAGTATAAAAGGTCAGAGAATTAATCAGCCCCAGCATTTT.